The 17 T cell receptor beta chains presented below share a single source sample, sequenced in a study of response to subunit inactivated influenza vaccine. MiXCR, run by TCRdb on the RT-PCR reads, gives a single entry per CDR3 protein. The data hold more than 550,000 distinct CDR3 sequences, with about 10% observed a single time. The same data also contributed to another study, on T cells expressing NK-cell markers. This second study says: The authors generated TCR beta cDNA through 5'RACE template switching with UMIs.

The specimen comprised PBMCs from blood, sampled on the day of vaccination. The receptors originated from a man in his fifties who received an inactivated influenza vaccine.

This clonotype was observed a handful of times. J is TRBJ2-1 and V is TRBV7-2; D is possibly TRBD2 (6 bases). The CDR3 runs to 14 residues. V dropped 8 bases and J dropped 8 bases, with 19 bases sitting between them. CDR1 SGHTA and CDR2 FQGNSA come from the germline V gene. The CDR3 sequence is CASAKEGGWDEQFF. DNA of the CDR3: TGTGCCAGCGCAAAGGAGGGAGGATGGGATGAGCAGTTCTTC. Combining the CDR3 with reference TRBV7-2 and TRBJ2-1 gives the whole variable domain GAGVSQSPSNKVTEKGKDVELRCDPISGHTALYWYRQSLGQGLEFLIYFQGNSAPDKSGLPSDRFSAERTGGSVSTLTIQRTQQEDSAVYLCASAKEGGWDEQFFGPGTRLTVL.

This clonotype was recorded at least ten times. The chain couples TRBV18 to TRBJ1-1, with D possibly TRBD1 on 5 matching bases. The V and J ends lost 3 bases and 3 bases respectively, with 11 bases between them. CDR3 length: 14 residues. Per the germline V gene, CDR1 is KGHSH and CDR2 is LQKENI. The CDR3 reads CASSPGRGDTEAFF. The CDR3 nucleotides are TGTGCCAGCTCACCCGGTAGGGGTGACACTGAAGCTTTCTTT.

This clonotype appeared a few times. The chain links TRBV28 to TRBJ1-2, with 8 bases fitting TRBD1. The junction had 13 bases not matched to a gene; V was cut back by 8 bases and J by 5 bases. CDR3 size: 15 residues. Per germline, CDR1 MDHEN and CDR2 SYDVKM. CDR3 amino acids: CASGTSGGGDYGYTF. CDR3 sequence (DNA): TGTGCCAGCGGAACCTCAGGGGGCGGCGATTATGGCTACACCTTC.

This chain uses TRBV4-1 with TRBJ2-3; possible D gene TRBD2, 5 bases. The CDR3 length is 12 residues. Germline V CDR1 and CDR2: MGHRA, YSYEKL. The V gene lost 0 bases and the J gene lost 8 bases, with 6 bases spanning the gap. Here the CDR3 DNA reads TGCGCCAGCAGCCAAGATGGACTTACGCAGTATTTT. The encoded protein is CASSQDGLTQYF.

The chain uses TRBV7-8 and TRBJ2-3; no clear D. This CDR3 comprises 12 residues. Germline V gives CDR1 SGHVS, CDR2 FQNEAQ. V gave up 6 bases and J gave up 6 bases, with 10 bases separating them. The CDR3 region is CASRKVGDTQYF. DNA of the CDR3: TGTGCCAGCAGGAAGGTGGGGGATACGCAGTATTTT.

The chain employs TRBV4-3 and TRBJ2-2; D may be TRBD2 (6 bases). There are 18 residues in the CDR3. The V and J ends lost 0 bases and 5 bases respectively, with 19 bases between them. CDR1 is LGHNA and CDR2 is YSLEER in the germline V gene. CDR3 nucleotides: TGCGCCAGCAGCCAAGATAGGGGTTGGGGGGTAGGAACCGGGGAGCTGTTTTTT. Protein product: CASSQDRGWGVGTGELFF.

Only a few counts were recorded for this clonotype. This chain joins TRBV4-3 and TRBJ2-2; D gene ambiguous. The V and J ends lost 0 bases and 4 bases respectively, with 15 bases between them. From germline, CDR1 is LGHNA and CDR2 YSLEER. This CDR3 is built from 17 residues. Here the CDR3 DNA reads TGCGCCAGCAGCCAAGAGAGACGCCCCTTGCCCACCGGGGAGCTGTTTTTT. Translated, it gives CASSQERRPLPTGELFF.

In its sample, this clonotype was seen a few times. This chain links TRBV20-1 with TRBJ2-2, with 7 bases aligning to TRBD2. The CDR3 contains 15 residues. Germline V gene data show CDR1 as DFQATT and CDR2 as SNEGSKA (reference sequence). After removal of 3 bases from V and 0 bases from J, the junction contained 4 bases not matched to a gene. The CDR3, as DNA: TGCAGTGCTAGCCCCGGGGGGACGAACACCGGGGAGCTGTTTTTT. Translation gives CSASPGGTNTGELFF.

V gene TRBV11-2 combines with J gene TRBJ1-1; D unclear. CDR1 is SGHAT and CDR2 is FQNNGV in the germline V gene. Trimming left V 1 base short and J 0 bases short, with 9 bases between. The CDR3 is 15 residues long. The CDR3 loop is CASSLGRQMNTEAFF. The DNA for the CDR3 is TGTGCCAGCAGCTTAGGGAGGCAGATGAACACTGAAGCTTTCTTT.

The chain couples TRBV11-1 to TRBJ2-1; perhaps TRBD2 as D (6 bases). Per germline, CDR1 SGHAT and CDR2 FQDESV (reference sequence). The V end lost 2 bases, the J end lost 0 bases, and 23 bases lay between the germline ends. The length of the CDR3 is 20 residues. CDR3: CASSLLSRETYRSSYNEQFF. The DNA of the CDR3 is TGTGCCAGCAGCTTACTTTCCCGGGAGACTTACCGAAGCTCCTACAATGAGCAGTTCTTC. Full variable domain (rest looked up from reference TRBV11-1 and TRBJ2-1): EAEVAQSPRYKITEKSQAVAFWCDPISGHATLYWYRQILGQGPELLVQFQDESVVDDSQLPKDRFSAERLKGVDSTLKIQPAELGDSAMYLCASSLLSRETYRSSYNEQFFGPGTRLTVL.

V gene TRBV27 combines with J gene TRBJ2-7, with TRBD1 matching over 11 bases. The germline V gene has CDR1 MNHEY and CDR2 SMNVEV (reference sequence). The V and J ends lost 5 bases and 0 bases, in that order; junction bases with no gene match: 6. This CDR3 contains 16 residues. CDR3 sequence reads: CASSPVGTGGSYEQYF. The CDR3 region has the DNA TGTGCCAGCAGTCCCGTTGGGACAGGGGGCTCCTACGAGCAGTACTTC.

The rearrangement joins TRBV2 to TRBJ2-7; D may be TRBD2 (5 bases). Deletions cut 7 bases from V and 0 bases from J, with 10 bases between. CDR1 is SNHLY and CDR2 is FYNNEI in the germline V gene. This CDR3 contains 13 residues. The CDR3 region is CASITAGSYEQYF. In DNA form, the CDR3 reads TGTGCCAGCATAACGGCGGGCTCCTACGAGCAGTACTTC.

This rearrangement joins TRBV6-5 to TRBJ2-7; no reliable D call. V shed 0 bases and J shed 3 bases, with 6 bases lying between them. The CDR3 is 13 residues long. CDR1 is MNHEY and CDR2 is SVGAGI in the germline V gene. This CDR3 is CASSYSHGYEQYF. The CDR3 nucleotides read TGTGCCAGCAGTTACTCGCACGGCTACGAGCAGTACTTC.

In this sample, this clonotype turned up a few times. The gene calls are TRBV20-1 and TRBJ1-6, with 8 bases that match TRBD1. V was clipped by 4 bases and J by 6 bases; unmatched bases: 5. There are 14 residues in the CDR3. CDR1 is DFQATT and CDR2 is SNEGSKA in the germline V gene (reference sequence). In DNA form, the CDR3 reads TGCAGTGCTATGACAGGGGCAGGTAATTCACCCCTCCACTTT. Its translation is CSAMTGAGNSPLHF.

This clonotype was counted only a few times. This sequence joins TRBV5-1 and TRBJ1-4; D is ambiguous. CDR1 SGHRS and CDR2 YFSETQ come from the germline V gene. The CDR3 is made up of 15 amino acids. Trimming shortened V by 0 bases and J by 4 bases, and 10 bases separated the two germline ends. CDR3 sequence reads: CASSLGQHRNEKLFF. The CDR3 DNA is TGCGCCAGCAGCTTGGGTCAACACCGTAATGAAAAACTGTTTTTT.

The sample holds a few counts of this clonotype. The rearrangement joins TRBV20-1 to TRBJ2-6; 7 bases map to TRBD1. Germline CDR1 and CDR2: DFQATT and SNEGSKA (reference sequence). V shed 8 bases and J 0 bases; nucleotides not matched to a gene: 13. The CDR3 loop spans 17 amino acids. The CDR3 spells CSPKRRDSDSGANVLTF. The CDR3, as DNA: TGCAGTCCTAAGCGCCGGGACAGCGACTCTGGGGCCAACGTCCTGACTTTC.

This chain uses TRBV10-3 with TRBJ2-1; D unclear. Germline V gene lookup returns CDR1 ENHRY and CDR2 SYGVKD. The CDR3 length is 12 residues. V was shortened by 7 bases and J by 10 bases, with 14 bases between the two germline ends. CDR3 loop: CAITPDGIEQFF. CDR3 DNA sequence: TGTGCCATCACCCCGGATGGGATCGAGCAGTTCTTC.